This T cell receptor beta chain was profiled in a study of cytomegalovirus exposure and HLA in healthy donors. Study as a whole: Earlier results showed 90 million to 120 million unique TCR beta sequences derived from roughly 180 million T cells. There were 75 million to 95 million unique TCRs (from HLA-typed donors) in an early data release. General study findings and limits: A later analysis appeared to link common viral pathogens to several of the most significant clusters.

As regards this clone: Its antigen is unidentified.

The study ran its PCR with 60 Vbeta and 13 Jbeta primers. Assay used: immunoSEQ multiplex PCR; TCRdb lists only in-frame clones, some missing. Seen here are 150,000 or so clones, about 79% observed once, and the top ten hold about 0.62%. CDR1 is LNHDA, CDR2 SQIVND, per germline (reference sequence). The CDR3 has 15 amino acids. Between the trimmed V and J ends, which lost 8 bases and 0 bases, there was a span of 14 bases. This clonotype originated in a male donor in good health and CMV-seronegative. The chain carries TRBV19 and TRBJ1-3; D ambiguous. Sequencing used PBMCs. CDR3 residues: CASSPQATSGNTIYF. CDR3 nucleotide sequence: TGTGCCAGTTCCCCGCAGGCGACCTCTGGAAACACCATATATTTT.